This TCR beta chain comes out of a study of shared clonotypes between healthy human individuals. Study observations and caveats: Sorted-subset samples were not fully sequenced, rarefaction indicated. Of the naive CD4 clonotypes, about 5% were shared across a handful of donors.

Comments on this clone: Its antigen remains unknown.

TCRdb's table, derived via immunoSEQ multiplex PCR, lists solely in-frame clones and lacks some. In the table there are over a million clones, more than 75% of which are singletons. The CDR3 spans 16 residues. Germline lookup yields CDR1 LGHNA and CDR2 YNFKEQ. V gave up 1 base and J gave up 4 bases; unmatched junction bases: 10. The chain uses TRBV4-2 and TRBJ2-7; TRBD2 matches 7 bases. Sequencing used memory CD4+ T cells from PBMCs. Noted subset: CD45RA-negative fraction. The origin of this receptor is a man in his late teens or twenties in good health. Some clones in this sample may be carry-over from other donors' samples. The CDR3, as DNA: TGTGCCAGCAGCCAAGGATGGAGCGGGGACCAATACGAGCAGTACTTC. Translated: CASSQGWSGDQYEQYF.